These 27 T cell receptor beta chains came from one sample sequenced in a study of T cell responses to AZD1222 COVID-19 vaccine. The table came from immunoSEQ multiplex PCR; TCRdb's copy has only in-frame clones and leaves some out. The sample includes 150,000 to 200,000 clones, approximately 95% of them seen just once. The sequenced sample was peripheral blood, obtained on day 0 of AZD1222 vaccination. These receptors all stem from an adult in good health.

This rearrangement joins TRBV3-1 (or the pseudogene TRBV3-2) to TRBJ2-5; a possible D gene is TRBD2 (7 bases). There are 15 residues in the CDR3. The V end lost 2 bases, the J end lost 4 bases, and 14 bases lay between the germline ends. The germline V gene encodes CDR1 LGHDT and CDR2 YNNKEL (reference sequence). The CDR3 sequence: CASSQIRGGGETQYF. CDR3 DNA: TGTGCCAGCAGCCAAATACGAGGGGGGGGAGAGACCCAGTACTTC.

The chain has TRBV14 and TRBJ1-6; no definite D call. This CDR3 is built from 17 residues. CDR1 and CDR2 (germline): SGHDN, FVKESK. Deletions cut 0 bases from V and 8 bases from J, with 17 bases between. The CDR3 DNA sequence: TGTGCCAGCAGCCAAGAGGGCTCTTGGGCAGGAGATTCACCCCTCCACTTT. This encodes CASSQEGSWAGDSPLHF.

The V gene is TRBV5-4, the J gene TRBJ2-3, with 8 bases that match TRBD2. CDR1 is SGHNT and CDR2 is YYREEE in the germline V gene (reference sequence). The CDR3 contains 15 residues. After removal of 4 bases from V and 2 bases from J, the junction contained 6 bases not matched to a gene. The DNA for the CDR3 is TGTGCCAGCAGCCGGCCGGGGGGGCCCACAGATACGCAGTATTTT. Translating gives CASSRPGGPTDTQYF. Filled out from reference TRBV5-4 and TRBJ2-3, the complete variable domain reads ETGVTQSPTHLIKTRGQQVTLRCSSQSGHNTVSWYQQALGQGPQFIFQYYREEENGRGNFPPRFSGLQFPNYSSELNVNALELDDSALYLCASSRPGGPTDTQYFGPGTRLTVL.

V and J are TRBV29-1 and TRBJ2-7; 8 positions agree with TRBD1. This CDR3 is 13 amino acids long. Unmatched junction bases numbered 7, after V lost 4 bases and J lost 5 bases. The germline V gene has CDR1 SQVTM and CDR2 ANQGSEA. CDR3 amino acids: CSVVQGALDEQYF. The CDR3 DNA follows: TGCAGCGTTGTCCAGGGGGCTCTCGACGAGCAGTACTTC.

This rearrangement joins TRBV3-1 (or the pseudogene TRBV3-2) to TRBJ1-1; D is unclear. Trimming cost V 4 bases and J 1 base, with 10 bases left between them. Germline CDR1 and CDR2: LGHDT and YNNKEL (reference sequence). The CDR3 is made up of 14 amino acids. DNA of the CDR3: TGTGCCAGCAGCCGCGTAGTTTCGAACACTGAAGCTTTCTTT. Protein: CASSRVVSNTEAFF.

The chain has TRBV4-1 and TRBJ1-4; possibly TRBD1 for D (6 bases). The length of the CDR3 is 16 residues. V was cut by 4 bases and J by 7 bases, with 19 bases left in between. Germline V gives CDR1 MGHRA, CDR2 YSYEKL. CDR3 nucleotides: TGCGCCAGCAGCCGCGCCCGGGGGGCACGGGGTGAAAAACTGTTTTTT. It encodes CASSRARGARGEKLFF.

The chain uses TRBV19 and TRBJ2-6, with a possible D match to TRBD2 (5 bases). Germline lookup yields CDR1 LNHDA and CDR2 SQIVND (reference sequence). The CDR3 extends over 16 amino acids. V gave up 7 bases and J gave up 2 bases, with 15 bases separating them. This CDR3 is CASTPGGHTGANVLTF. In DNA, the CDR3 is TGTGCCAGTACCCCCGGCGGGCACACTGGGGCCAACGTCCTGACTTTC.

The chain combines TRBV4-1 with TRBJ2-7, with D possibly TRBD2 on 5 matching bases. Deletions cut 3 bases from V and 6 bases from J, with 12 bases between. Germline V lookup: CDR1 MGHRA, CDR2 YSYEKL. CDR3 length: 13 residues. The DNA for the CDR3 is TGCGCCAGCAGCCAGGAGTACCGGGGCGAGCAGTACTTC. Translation gives CASSQEYRGEQYF.

The chain has TRBV5-1 and TRBJ2-5; maybe TRBD1 (6 bases). V lost 0 bases, J lost 4 bases, and 13 bases lay in between. This CDR3 is 15 amino acids long. Germline CDR1 and CDR2: SGHRS and YFSETQ. The CDR3 reads CASSLAKGGAETQYF. In DNA form, the CDR3 reads TGCGCCAGCAGCTTGGCTAAAGGGGGTGCAGAGACCCAGTACTTC.

This sequence joins TRBV15 and TRBJ1-3; the D gene is possibly TRBD1 (6 bases). Germline CDR1 reads LNHNV; CDR2 reads YYDKDF (reference sequence). Trimming removed 0 bases from V and 4 bases from J, with 13 bases in between. CDR3 size: 16 residues. The CDR3 DNA follows: TGTGCCACCAGCAGAGATCCAGGGGTTACAGGAAACACCATATATTTT. Translating it yields CATSRDPGVTGNTIYF.

The chain carries TRBV7-9 and TRBJ2-3, with D unclear. The CDR3 extends over 13 amino acids. Trimming removed 4 bases from V and 6 bases from J, with 11 bases in between. Germline V lookup: CDR1 SEHNR, CDR2 FQNEAQ (reference sequence). Here the CDR3 reads CASSSVMADTQYF. The CDR3 DNA reads as TGTGCCAGCAGCTCAGTAATGGCGGATACGCAGTATTTT.

The chain couples TRBV3-1 (or the pseudogene TRBV3-2) to TRBJ2-1, with D possibly being TRBD1 (6 bases). Between the trimmed V and J ends, which lost 4 bases and 2 bases, there was a span of 12 bases. Germline CDR1 LGHDT, CDR2 YNNKEL (reference sequence). CDR3 length: 15 residues. CDR3 nucleotide sequence: TGTGCCAGCAGCCGATCAGGGGTACCCTACAATGAGCAGTTCTTC. Translating gives CASSRSGVPYNEQFF.

The chain joins TRBV5-1 to TRBJ2-7; D is ambiguous. CDR1 and CDR2 (germline): SGHRS, YFSETQ. Trimming removed 2 bases at V and 4 bases at J, with 19 bases between. There are 16 residues in the CDR3. The CDR3 is CASSFEGQIKTYEQYF. Here the CDR3 DNA reads TGCGCCAGCAGCTTCGAAGGCCAAATAAAGACGTACGAGCAGTACTTC.

A single count supports this clone. Written as DNA, the CDR3 is TGTGCCAGCAAAGGGAGACTAGCGGTTATGGGTGATAATGAGCAGTTCTTC. It specifies CASKGRLAVMGDNEQFF. The J gene is TRBJ2-1, the V gene TRBV7-2; 9 nucleotides line up with TRBD2. The V and J ends lost 7 bases and 7 bases, in that order; junction bases with no gene match: 17. Germline lookup yields CDR1 SGHTA and CDR2 FQGNSA. The length of the CDR3 is 17 residues.

The chain has TRBV11-3 and TRBJ2-1, with 7 nucleotides matching TRBD1. J gave up 6 bases and V 1 base, and 6 bases lay outside the gene matches. In germline, CDR1 is SGHNT, CDR2 YENEEA. This CDR3 has 15 residues. This chain's CDR3 is CASSLGASGGNEQFF. In DNA, the CDR3 is TGTGCCAGCAGCTTAGGGGCTTCAGGGGGCAATGAGCAGTTCTTC.

This chain joins TRBV5-5 and TRBJ2-1; 10 bases agree with TRBD1. The J segment lost 2 bases and the V segment lost 0 bases, leaving 8 bases of the junction unmatched. There are 18 residues in the CDR3. Germline assignment: CDR1 SGHKS and CDR2 YYEKEE (reference sequence). As DNA, the CDR3 is TGTGCCAGCAGCTTGGAATTGACAGGGGGCATAGCCTACAATGAGCAGTTCTTC. Residues: CASSLELTGGIAYNEQFF.

This clone was seen only once. The chain combines TRBV18 with TRBJ2-2; the match to TRBD1 covers 8 bases. The length of the CDR3 is 13 residues. From germline, CDR1 is KGHSH and CDR2 LQKENI. V dropped 6 bases and J dropped 6; count of bases not matched to a gene: 3. The CDR3 sequence is CASSGQGSGELFF. In DNA, the CDR3 is TGTGCCAGCTCCGGACAGGGCTCCGGGGAGCTGTTTTTT.

This clone showed up just once. This chain connects TRBV5-1 to TRBJ1-6; 8 bases align to TRBD1. Germline V CDR1 and CDR2: SGHRS, YFSETQ. V shed 2 bases and J 6 bases; nucleotides not matched to a gene: 4. The CDR3 runs to 15 residues. CDR3 DNA sequence: TGCGCCAGCAGCTTCAGGGGGCAAGGTAATTCACCCCTCCACTTT. Its translation: CASSFRGQGNSPLHF.

The chain combines TRBV5-6 with TRBJ2-3; the D is unclear. CDR3 length: 12 residues. Trimming shortened V by 3 bases and J by 9 bases, and 11 bases separated the two germline ends. Germline loops: CDR1 SGHDT, CDR2 YYEEEE. The CDR3 protein is CASSSVAFTQYF. In DNA form, the CDR3 reads TGTGCCAGCAGCTCTGTAGCCTTCACGCAGTATTTT.

The gene calls are TRBV7-6 and TRBJ2-5, with 14 bases lining up with TRBD2. The CDR3 length is 17 residues. Germline V gives CDR1 SGHVS, CDR2 FNYEAQ. J was trimmed by 3 bases and V by 4 bases; bases with no gene match: 7. For the CDR3, the DNA is TGTGCCAGCAGCTCTTCACCGACTAGCGGGGGGGAAGAGACCCAGTACTTC. Residues: CASSSSPTSGGEETQYF.

The chain combines TRBV9 with TRBJ1-2, with 8 bases matching TRBD1. The germline V gene encodes CDR1 SGDLS and CDR2 YYNGEE. Germline trimming cut 3 bases from V and 5 bases from J; bases unmatched to any gene: 3. The CDR3 covers 13 residues. CDR3 residues: CASSATGDYGYTF. DNA for the CDR3: TGTGCCAGCAGCGCGACAGGGGATTATGGCTACACCTTC.

CDR3 DNA: TGTGCCAGCAGCCTGGAAGTTGGGCAATCCTACGAGCAGTACTTC. Its translation is CASSLEVGQSYEQYF. The V call is TRBV5-4, the J call TRBJ2-7, with D uncertain. V lost 4 bases and J lost 1, with 15 bases in between. The CDR3 has 15 residues. Germline assignment: CDR1 SGHNT and CDR2 YYREEE (reference sequence).

This rearrangement joins TRBV27 to TRBJ2-3; D perhaps matches TRBD1 (6 bases). Germline V CDR1 and CDR2: MNHEY, SMNVEV (reference sequence). The ends were cut back, 7 bases at V and 7 bases at J, with 12 bases in the middle. This CDR3 region has 12 residues. Here the CDR3 reads CASTTQGYTQYF. The CDR3, as DNA: TGTGCCAGCACAACCCAGGGGTATACGCAGTATTTT.

The chain employs TRBV11-1 and TRBJ1-1; D is unclear. The CDR3 runs to 15 residues. CDR1 is SGHAT, CDR2 FQDESV, per germline (reference sequence). V was cut by 3 bases and J by 4 bases, with 15 bases left in between. The DNA for the CDR3 is TGTGCCAGCAGCTTCGATCAAAGGTTGGGCACTGAAGCTTTCTTT. It codes for CASSFDQRLGTEAFF.

The CDR3, as DNA: TGTGCCAGCAGTATTGTGAGCTCCTACAATGAGCAGTTCTTC. Protein sequence: CASSIVSSYNEQFF. This chain links TRBV27 with TRBJ2-1; D is undetermined. Looked up from germline, CDR1 is MNHEY and CDR2 is SMNVEV (reference sequence). The CDR3 is 14 residues long. Trimming stripped 5 bases from V and 0 bases from J, with 8 bases between.

The chain is built from TRBV9 and TRBJ2-5, with 7 nucleotides matching TRBD2. The CDR3 has 15 residues. CDR1 is SGDLS, CDR2 YYNGEE, per germline. The V and J ends lost 4 bases and 8 bases, in that order; junction bases with no gene match: 14. The CDR3: CASSPSLAGVLTQYF. Here the CDR3 DNA reads TGTGCCAGCAGCCCGTCCCTGGCGGGGGTATTAACCCAGTACTTC.

The CDR3 region is CASREGTGDYNEQFF. Here the CDR3 DNA reads TGCGCCAGCAGGGAGGGGACAGGGGACTACAATGAGCAGTTCTTC. The chain is built from TRBV5-1 and TRBJ2-1; 10 bases are shared with TRBD1. J was trimmed by 3 bases and V by 5 bases; bases with no gene match: 5. The CDR3 covers 15 residues. The germline V gene has CDR1 SGHRS and CDR2 YFSETQ.